The T cell receptor (beta chain) described here comes from a study of blood T cells in healthy people across ages. The use of a sample-barcoded 5' primer and a J-beta primer mix characterized a second PCR of 7 to 11 cycles. TCRdb passed the 5' RACE reads through MiXCR, listing each CDR3 protein once. The sample records just over 1 million distinct CDR3 sequences, less than 50% being singletons. This clonotype showed up just a few times. Germline V gene data show CDR1 as DFQATT and CDR2 as SNEGSKA (reference sequence). The CDR3 runs to 12 residues. V was pared by 5 bases and J by 4 bases, with 3 bases of the junction left unmatched.

The sequence was obtained from a woman aged 55-70 years in good health. The sequenced sample was blood. The chain combines TRBV20-1 with TRBJ1-2; 8 bases line up with TRBD1. CDR3 sequence: CSAPDRGYGYTF. DNA of the CDR3: TGCAGTGCTCCCGACAGGGGCTATGGCTACACCTTC.